Detailed here is one T cell receptor (beta chain). The table lists this clone with a few counts. No clone much larger than this one lies a single base away; base qualities are absent. Taken from cysteine to phenylalanine, the CDR3 has 16 residues. This entry keeps only the CDR3 DNA: 48 bases, framed from base 1. From V the trimming removes 5 bases and from J it removes 6 bases, while the gene matches leave 9 bases of the junction unaccounted for. The CDR1 and CDR2 encoded by the germline V gene (reference sequence) are SEHNR and FQNEAQ. The sample's time point label, in plain terms: cells obtained before transplantation from donor or recipient. In mixed lymphocyte reactions, some 200,000 CFSE-labeled pre-transplant responders were plated with some 200,000 irradiated violet-dye-labeled stimulators and cultured for about 6 days. Proliferating CD3+CD4+CFSE-low and CD3+CD8+CFSE-low responder cells were FACS-sorted on a BD Influx sorter after the mixed lymphocyte reaction.

The library was made by the immunoSEQ multiplex PCR assay. For most patients, genomic DNA was isolated using the Qiagen DNeasy Blood and Tissue Kit and was shipped frozen to Adaptive Biotechnologies for TCR sequencing. High-throughput TCR-beta CDR3 sequencing of genomic DNA from most patients was performed by Adaptive Biotechnologies. Per the authors' processing: Adaptive's ImmunoSEQ software supplied the TCR sequencing data for roughly 17 patients, while MiXCR and VDJtools were used to process a few other patients. CD4 versus CD8 sorting errors were corrected by removing sequences found in both subsets at a frequency ratio below 5:1. CDR3 nucleotide sequences shared by donor and recipient were removed because the origin of these sequences could not be assigned. To count as alloreactive, a clone needed at least 2-fold expansion over unstimulated cells and a minimum CFSE-low frequency of 0.002% (template counts) or 0.001% (read counts). Mappable clones were those detected in sequenced pre-transplant spleen, lymph node, or MLR CFSE-low populations of the donor or recipient. The cumulative frequency of alloreactive clones was calculated as a percentage of all sequences, weighted by copy number. This immuneACCESS table, as held by TCRdb, lists in-frame sequences with V and J called but not all clones. Of the missing ones, under half trace to an unresolved V gene in checked studies; the others have no known cause. V and J calls and clone size are copied from that table; D and trimming were computed from the DNA. Within this sample are over 20,000 clones, with about 45% of them counted one time only. The ten most abundant clones make up almost 0.9% of the sample.

The data are from a study of graft-versus-host responses after intestinal transplantation (dated by TCRdb to the early 2020s). As for the study more broadly: Multivisceral, liver-intestinal, or isolated intestinal transplants were received by the recipients. Donor T cell macrochimerism was defined as a peak of at least 4% donor T cells among recipient peripheral blood mononuclear cells. Graft-versus-host and host-versus-graft alloreactive T cell clones were tracked in the graft, circulation and bone marrow after intestinal transplantation using bulk TCR-beta CDR3 sequencing. Of the 20 to 25 intestinal transplant recipients enrolled in the cohort, one of whom was a retransplant, 3 patients without pretransplant specimens were excluded. Instead of going to the commercial service, samples from a few later patients were sequenced in-house on an Illumina MiSeq and processed with MiXCR. Alloreactive clones were identified by sequencing pre-transplant mixed lymphocyte reaction products and comparing these products with unstimulated pre-transplant donor and recipient T cells. Anti-thymocyte globulin induction was given to all recipients, followed by maintenance tacrolimus and steroids for 2 to 3 years. Beyond this particular receptor, the publication reports: High GvH to HvG T cell clonal ratios were observed in the allografts of patients with donor T cell macrochimerism. The relatively low number and heterogeneity of intestinal transplant patients limited the conclusions. GvH clones were detected in recipient bone marrow, and some appeared earlier in ileal mucosa or blood, consistent with an intestinal mucosal origin. Peak levels of circulating GvH clones were associated with declines in HvG clones early after transplant.

This sequence was found in a human patient who received an intestinal transplant. This receptor chain uses TRBV7-9 and TRBJ2-3; 12 central bases correspond to TRBD2. This specimen consisted of alloreactive CD4+ T cells from a mixed lymphocyte reaction culture, obtained before intestinal transplant. This specimen's cell subset or site label, per the study, means: CFSE-low proliferating T cells sorted from roughly six-day pre-transplant mixed lymphocyte reaction (GvH or HvG direction). The CDR3 has the sequence CASSPSSGGAWDTQYF. Read as DNA, the sequence is TGTGCCAGCAGCCCATCTAGCGGGGGGGCGTGGGATACGCAGTATTTT. Reference TRBV7-9 and TRBJ2-3 genes cover what lies past the CDR3, so the full variable domain is DTGVSQNPRHKITKRGQNVTFRCDPISEHNRLYWYRQTLGQGPEFLTYFQNEAQLEKSRLLSDRFSAERPKGSFSTLEIQRTEQGDSAMYLCASSPSSGGAWDTQYFGPGTRLTVL.